These 15 T cell receptor beta chains came from one sample sequenced in a study of blood T cell repertoires in COVID-19. Assay: immunoSEQ multiplex PCR; the TCRdb copy retains only in-frame clones and omits some. Here the sample spans under 300,000 clones, 65% to 90% being singletons. Material: peripheral blood. All receptors derive from a man in his forties or fifties who had recovered from COVID-19.

The chain has TRBV7-2 and TRBJ2-1; 9 bases map to TRBD2. The V segment lost 5 bases and the J segment 3 bases; nucleotides outside the gene matches: 11. The CDR3 is 17 amino acids. Germline CDR1 reads SGHTA; CDR2 reads FQGNSA. The CDR3 loop reads CASSPRGGSGGYNEQFF. The CDR3 DNA sequence: TGTGCCAGCAGCCCGAGGGGGGGTAGCGGGGGCTACAATGAGCAGTTCTTC.

This chain connects TRBV12-3 or TRBV12-4 to TRBJ2-7; possibly TRBD2 for D (6 bases). The CDR3 loop spans 13 amino acids. V was trimmed by 5 bases and J by 3 bases, leaving 11 bases between them. The CDR3 spells CASSGDSFYEQYF. CDR3 coding DNA: TGTGCCAGCAGTGGGGACTCCTTCTACGAGCAGTACTTC.

This chain connects TRBV19 to TRBJ2-1, with 10 nucleotides matching TRBD1. The CDR3 is made up of 14 amino acids. Germline CDR1 LNHDA, CDR2 SQIVND (reference sequence). The junction had 5 bases not matched to a gene; V was cut back by 5 bases and J by 7 bases. CDR3 sequence (DNA): TGTGCCAGTAGTGGGACAGGGGCTGGTAATGAGCAGTTCTTC. Translating it yields CASSGTGAGNEQFF.

The gene calls are TRBV18 and TRBJ2-3; 8 bases match TRBD2. Trimming removed 2 bases from V and 6 bases from J; junction bases left unmatched: 10. Germline CDR1 KGHSH, CDR2 LQKENI. The CDR3 is made up of 16 amino acids. CDR3 sequence: CASSPTTSAAPDTQYF. The CDR3 nucleotides read TGTGCCAGCTCACCAACGACTAGCGCCGCACCGGATACGCAGTATTTT.

The chain uses TRBV30 and TRBJ2-3; 13 bases are a match to TRBD2. Germline loops: CDR1 GTSNPN, CDR2 SVGIG (reference sequence). This CDR3 has 17 amino acids. V shed 5 bases and J 0 bases; nucleotides not matched to a gene: 8. This chain's CDR3 is CAWVVKGLAGSTDTQYF. In DNA form, the CDR3 reads TGTGCCTGGGTCGTTAAGGGACTAGCGGGGAGCACAGATACGCAGTATTTT.

A few counts support this clone. The chain is built from TRBV7-2 and TRBJ2-1, with TRBD1 identical over 10 bases. The ends lost 5 bases at V and 4 bases at J; junction bases unmatched: 11. There are 17 residues in the CDR3. Germline lookup yields CDR1 SGHTA and CDR2 FQGNSA. The CDR3 region is CASSPRDGGQGYNEQFF. In DNA form, the CDR3 reads TGTGCCAGCAGCCCGCGGGATGGGGGACAGGGGTACAATGAGCAGTTCTTC. The whole variable domain, filled in from reference TRBV7-2 and TRBJ2-1, reads GAGVSQSPSNKVTEKGKDVELRCDPISGHTALYWYRQSLGQGLEFLIYFQGNSAPDKSGLPSDRFSAERTGGSVSTLTIQRTQQEDSAVYLCASSPRDGGQGYNEQFFGPGTRLTVL.

This chain links TRBV6-7 with TRBJ1-2, with D uncertain. TRBV6-7 is an ORF; its function is uncertain. The CDR3 runs 10 residues. Trimming took 10 bases from V and 7 from J, leaving 10 bases between them. The CDR3 region is CATPPGGYTF. The DNA for the CDR3 is TGTGCCACGCCGCCGGGTGGCTACACCTTC.

This clone was observed a handful of times. This chain joins TRBV7-2 and TRBJ1-1, with TRBD1 matching over 8 bases. The CDR3 runs to 15 residues. Germline V lookup: CDR1 SGHTA, CDR2 FQGNSA. Germline trimming cut 5 bases from V and 3 bases from J; bases unmatched to any gene: 8. The CDR3 loop reads CASSLLRTGHTEAFF. Written as DNA, the CDR3 is TGTGCCAGCAGCCTTTTAAGGACAGGGCACACTGAAGCTTTCTTT.

The rearrangement links TRBV7-6 to TRBJ2-3; D uncertain. V dropped 2 bases and J dropped 6 bases, with 9 bases sitting between them. CDR1 is SGHVS, CDR2 FNYEAQ, per germline. The CDR3 is 13 residues long. In DNA, the CDR3 is TGTGCCAGCAGCTTAATCCACAAGGATACGCAGTATTTT. Residues: CASSLIHKDTQYF.

The V call is TRBV19, the J call TRBJ2-1; 8 bases map to TRBD1. In germline, CDR1 is LNHDA, CDR2 SQIVND (reference sequence). The CDR3 length is 14 residues. Trimming at V came to 5 bases and at J to 4 bases, leaving 4 bases not matched to a gene. CDR3 sequence (DNA): TGTGCCAGTAGTGCCAGACAGGGGTACAATGAGCAGTTCTTC. Protein sequence: CASSARQGYNEQFF.

The chain carries TRBV18 and TRBJ1-1; 7 bases match TRBD1. CDR1 and CDR2 (germline): KGHSH, LQKENI. The V gene end was trimmed by 2 bases and the J gene end by 3 bases; junction bases not matched to a gene: 9. The CDR3 is 16 amino acids. The CDR3 sequence is CASSPNVYRGHTEAFF. CDR3 bases: TGTGCCAGCTCACCAAATGTCTACAGGGGACACACTGAAGCTTTCTTT.

This chain connects TRBV2 to TRBJ2-5, with D possibly matching TRBD1 (6 bases). The CDR3 consists of 12 residues. Deletions cut 4 bases from V and 5 bases from J, with 8 bases between. The germline V gene has CDR1 SNHLY and CDR2 FYNNEI. The CDR3 DNA sequence: TGTGCCAGCAGTGGACAGGTGGAGACCCAGTACTTC. This codes for CASSGQVETQYF.

V usage is TRBV24-1 and J usage is TRBJ1-1; D call uncertain. V lost 7 bases and J lost 3, with 2 bases in between. Germline V gene lookup returns CDR1 KGHDR and CDR2 SFDVKD. The CDR3 length is 10 residues. Here the CDR3 DNA reads TGTGCCACCAGCGACACTGAAGCTTTCTTT. It specifies CATSDTEAFF.

CDR3 protein: CASNRGTEAFF. CDR3 DNA: TGTGCCAGCAACCGGGGCACTGAAGCTTTCTTT. J is TRBJ1-1 and V is TRBV6-4; D is unclear. Trimming left V 7 bases short and J 4 bases short, with 7 bases between. CDR1 and CDR2 from the germline V gene are MRHNA and SNTAGT. The CDR3 runs 11 residues.

This clone was seen once. This chain links TRBV18 with TRBJ2-6; weak D call: TRBD2 (6 bases). Looked up from germline, CDR1 is KGHSH and CDR2 is LQKENI. The CDR3 is made up of 17 amino acids. V dropped 6 bases and J dropped 2 bases, with 17 bases sitting between them. The CDR3 loop is CASSRKWGGTGANVLTF. The CDR3 DNA follows: TGTGCCAGCTCCCGCAAGTGGGGCGGGACTGGGGCCAACGTCCTGACTTTC.